The TCR beta chain under discussion was sequenced for a study of T cell responses to AZD1222 COVID-19 vaccine. Study overall: Second-dose timings of about 4 or about 12 weeks were pooled. Study-level findings and limits: Of the AZD1222 recipients, only five or six were seropositive at baseline. Reportedly, nearly half of unique spike TCRs recognized epitopes outside B.1.351/B.1.1.7 mutations. Among the donors, most were white British and more were female, and clonal diversity was possibly underestimated.

The table came from immunoSEQ multiplex PCR; TCRdb's copy has only in-frame clones and leaves some out. The sample lists 120,000 to 150,000 clones, around nine tenths seen once, with around 3.5% in the top ten. In regard to this clone: Its antigen is currently unknown.

The CDR3 sequence is 15 residues long. The V gene's germline CDR1 is ENHRY and CDR2 SYGVKD. Trimming took 3 bases from V and 0 from J, leaving 9 bases between them. V usage is TRBV10-3 and J usage is TRBJ1-5; D remains ambiguous. Sample: peripheral blood, taken on day 0 of AZD1222 vaccination. This receptor was taken from an adult in good health. In DNA, the CDR3 is TGTGCCATCAGTGATGAGGCGCATAGCAATCAGCCCCAGCATTTT. Its protein product is CAISDEAHSNQPQHF.